Sequencing of this T cell receptor (beta chain) was carried out in a study of tumor-infiltrating lymphocytes in oesophageal squamous cell carcinoma. In TCRdb, the PCR reads were re-called with MiXCR into one record per CDR3 protein. Here the sample spans some 21,000 distinct CDR3 sequences, roughly two fifths being singletons. CDR1 SGHTA and CDR2 FQGTGA come from the germline V gene. After removal of 5 bases from V and 6 bases from J, the junction contained 7 bases not matched to a gene. The CDR3 runs 15 residues. This clonotype was seen more than once but under ten times. The genes are TRBV7-3 and TRBJ2-7; 13 bases are shared with TRBD2. Sequencing used esophageal tumor tissue. The source of this sequence is a male donor with esophageal squamous cell carcinoma. CDR3: CASSPGTSGISEQYF. The CDR3 nucleotides read TGTGCCAGCAGCCCAGGGACTAGCGGGATTTCCGAGCAGTACTTC.